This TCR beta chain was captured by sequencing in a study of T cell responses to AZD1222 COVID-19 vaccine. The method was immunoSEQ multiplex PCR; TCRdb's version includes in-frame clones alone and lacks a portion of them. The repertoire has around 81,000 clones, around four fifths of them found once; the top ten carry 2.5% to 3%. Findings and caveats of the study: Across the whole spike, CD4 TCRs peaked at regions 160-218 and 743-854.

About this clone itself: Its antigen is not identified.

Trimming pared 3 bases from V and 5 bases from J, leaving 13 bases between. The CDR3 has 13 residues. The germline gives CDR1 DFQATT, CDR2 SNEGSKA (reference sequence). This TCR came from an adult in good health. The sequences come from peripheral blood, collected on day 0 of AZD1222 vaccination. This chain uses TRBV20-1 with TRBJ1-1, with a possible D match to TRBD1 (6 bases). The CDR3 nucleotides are TGCAGTGCTAGTAAGTACCAGGGGACTGAAGCTTTCTTT. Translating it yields CSASKYQGTEAFF.